The next 21 T cell receptor beta chains were all read from a single sample in a study of T cell repertoires in cytomegalovirus infection (dated by TCRdb to between 2018 and 2020). TCRdb records Illumina HiSeq 1500 as the sequencer. TCRdb's own reprocessing of the public reads used fastp at Q25 and MiXCR and kept productive beta chains. Every CDR3 protein is listed once, alongside the most common genes and DNA of its rows. Here the sample has roughly 860,000 distinct CDR3 sequences; 32% occur a single time. The ten largest clones take up roughly 12% of the sample. Which antigens these TCRs recognize remains unknown. What this sample's treatment or condition label stands for: in vitro stimulation with specific CMV peptide epitopes to enrich CMV-specific T cells. The sequences come from cultured CD8+ T cells from PBMCs, collected from culture after CMV antigen stimulation. Receptors were obtained from a human donor in good health (CMV status not recorded). Some clones in this sample may be carry-over from other donors' samples.

This clonotype appeared once. The V gene is TRBV7-9, the J gene TRBJ2-1, with 10 positions matching TRBD1. V lost 1 base and J lost 9; bases outside the gene matches: 12. This CDR3 has 17 residues. Germline CDR1 SEHNR, CDR2 FQNEAQ (reference sequence). CDR3 DNA: TGTGCCAGCAGCTTAGGGGCTCGCGGGACAGGGGATGTTGAGCAGTTCTTC. Translating it yields CASSLGARGTGDVEQFF.

This clonotype was detected a few times. V and J are TRBV6-1 and TRBJ2-7, with D possibly matching TRBD2 (5 bases). The CDR3 has 15 amino acids. The V end lost 1 base, the J end lost 3 bases, and 13 bases lay between the germline ends. Per germline, CDR1 MNHNS and CDR2 SASEGT. This CDR3 reads CASSEVGGGYYEQYF. As DNA, the CDR3 is TGTGCCAGCAGTGAAGTGGGCGGAGGATACTACGAGCAGTACTTC.

This clonotype was seen ten or more times. The chain links TRBV7-6 to TRBJ2-1; D perhaps matches TRBD1 (6 bases). Trimming took off 2 bases at V and 0 bases at J, with 8 bases between the two ends. CDR3 length equals 15 residues. CDR1 is SGHVS and CDR2 is FNYEAQ in the germline V gene. The CDR3 nucleotides are TGTGCCAGCAGCTTAAACAGGGCCTCCTACAATGAGCAGTTCTTC. The encoded protein is CASSLNRASYNEQFF.

This chain uses TRBV9 with TRBJ2-2, with D possibly being TRBD1 (5 bases). CDR3 length: 16 residues. CDR1 is SGDLS and CDR2 is YYNGEE in the germline V gene. Trimming removed 3 bases at V and 2 bases at J, with 14 bases between. The CDR3 reads CASSAHLTDNTGELFF. CDR3 nucleotides: TGTGCCAGCAGCGCCCATTTGACAGACAACACCGGGGAGCTGTTTTTT.

This chain uses TRBV4-1 with TRBJ2-5; unclear D gene. The CDR3 consists of 16 residues. V lost 4 bases, J lost 5 bases, and 20 bases lay in between. Germline-derived CDR1 and CDR2 are MGHRA and YSYEKL. The CDR3 nucleotides are TGCGCCAGCAGCCTCGCGACGTCGGTTGAGTTGGAGACCCAGTACTTC. As protein: CASSLATSVELETQYF.

A note on this clonotype: Relative to the germline gene, one junction end is altered; a read error may explain this. The CDR3 sequence is CASSLSDGANEKLFF. CDR3 bases: TGCGCTAGCAGCCTAAGTGACGGGGCCAATGAAAAACTGTTTTTT. The rearrangement joins TRBV4-1 to TRBJ1-4; a weak D match, TRBD1 (5 bases). CDR3 length: 15 residues. The germline CDR1 and CDR2 sequences are MGHRA and YSYEKL.

The rearrangement joins TRBV28 to TRBJ2-3; 11 bases are shared with TRBD2. From germline, CDR1 is MDHEN and CDR2 SYDVKM. Trimming cost V 8 bases and J 5 bases; bases outside gene matches: 12. The CDR3 length is 16 residues. The DNA of the CDR3 is TGTGCCAGCGGGGATTTAGCGGGGGGGCCTGGAGATACGCAGTATTTT. Amino acid sequence: CASGDLAGGPGDTQYF.

The table lists this clonotype with a few counts. The V call is TRBV12-3 or TRBV12-4, the J call TRBJ2-1, with a tentative D call TRBD1 (5 bases). This CDR3 has 13 residues. V was trimmed by 5 bases and J by 7 bases, leaving 12 bases between them. Here the CDR3 DNA reads TGTGCCAGCAGTCTGGGGCCCCGGAATGAGCAGTTCTTC. This translates into CASSLGPRNEQFF.

A few counts support this clonotype. The chain joins TRBV6-1 to TRBJ2-5, with 9 bases identical to TRBD1. The J segment lost 5 bases and the V segment lost 5 bases, leaving 12 bases of the junction unmatched. CDR1 MNHNS and CDR2 SASEGT come from the germline V gene. CDR3 size: 16 residues. The CDR3 spells CASSRTGEDFGETQYF. The CDR3 region has the DNA TGTGCCAGCAGTAGGACAGGGGAGGATTTTGGGGAGACCCAGTACTTC.

This clonotype was seen many times. This CDR3 is CASTLGASTDTQYF. The DNA of the CDR3 is TGTGCCAGCACCCTCGGGGCCTCCACAGATACGCAGTATTTT. J is TRBJ2-3 and V is TRBV12-3 or TRBV12-4; D tentatively reads TRBD1 or TRBD2 (5 bases each). The CDR3 has 14 amino acids. V was cut by 7 bases and J by 2 bases, with 13 bases left in between.

The CDR3 loop is CASSVAVTRRQVYEQYF. CDR3 nucleotides: TGTGCCAGCAGCGTAGCGGTCACCCGGAGGCAGGTCTACGAGCAGTACTTC. The chain employs TRBV9 and TRBJ2-7; tentatively, D is TRBD2 (5 bases). Germline CDR1 and CDR2: SGDLS and YYNGEE. The CDR3 covers 17 residues. V was shortened by 0 bases and J by 3 bases, with 19 bases between the two germline ends.

This clonotype appeared a few times. The CDR3 nucleotides are TGTGCCAGCAGCTTAGACTCAAAACACAATGAGCAGTTCTTC. Residues: CASSLDSKHNEQFF. V and J are TRBV7-9 and TRBJ2-1; no reliable D call. CDR1 and CDR2 (germline): SEHNR, FQNEAQ (reference sequence). The CDR3 extends over 14 amino acids. Trimming left V 1 base short and J 5 bases short, with 9 bases between.

This clonotype was seen repeatedly, ten times or more. The chain employs TRBV7-2 and TRBJ2-1; 8 bases align to TRBD1. Unmatched junction bases numbered 8, after V lost 7 bases and J lost 3 bases. The CDR3 has 15 residues. CDR1 is SGHTA and CDR2 is FQGNSA in the germline V gene. CDR3 amino acids: CASKPGQGFYNEQFF. The DNA of the CDR3 is TGTGCCAGCAAACCAGGACAGGGATTCTACAATGAGCAGTTCTTC. The entire variable domain, with the rest obtained from reference TRBV7-2 and TRBJ2-1, is as follows: GAGVSQSPSNKVTEKGKDVELRCDPISGHTALYWYRQSLGQGLEFLIYFQGNSAPDKSGLPSDRFSAERTGGSVSTLTIQRTQQEDSAVYLCASKPGQGFYNEQFFGPGTRLTVL.

This clonotype was found a few times. The chain has TRBV9 and TRBJ2-1, with TRBD2 identical over 8 bases. The CDR3 runs to 17 residues. The V gene's germline CDR1 is SGDLS and CDR2 YYNGEE. The ends lost 0 bases at V and 6 bases at J; junction bases unmatched: 11. The CDR3, as DNA: TGTGCCAGCAGCGTAGGGGGCGGGGGGCTCGCCAGCAATGAGCAGTTCTTC. It yields the protein CASSVGGGGLASNEQFF.

This clonotype was detected many times. The V and J genes are TRBV7-8 and TRBJ2-5; tentative D call: TRBD1 (5 bases). This CDR3 has 15 residues. V lost 3 bases and J 1 base, leaving 12 bases between the germline ends. Germline lookup yields CDR1 SGHVS and CDR2 FQNEAQ. CDR3 sequence (DNA): TGTGCCAGCAGCTTTCGACAGTCTCGCCAAGAGACCCAGTACTTC. Encoded protein: CASSFRQSRQETQYF.

The CDR3 sequence is CSARKGQGRELAYNEQFF. The CDR3 DNA reads as TGCAGCGCCCGCAAAGGACAAGGGAGGGAACTGGCCTACAATGAGCAGTTCTTC. The rearrangement joins TRBV20-1 to TRBJ2-1; 7 bases line up with TRBD2. The CDR3 consists of 18 residues. Germline values: CDR1 DFQATT, CDR2 SNEGSKA (reference sequence).

The rearrangement links TRBV6-2 or TRBV6-3 to TRBJ1-1; D unclear. Germline CDR1 and CDR2: MNHEY and SVGEGT. The CDR3 totals 15 residues. The germline V and J ends were trimmed by 4 bases and 0 bases, with 12 bases remaining between them. The chain's CDR3 is CASSWAATLNTEAFF. The CDR3 DNA is TGTGCCAGCAGTTGGGCAGCGACTTTGAACACTGAAGCTTTCTTT.

The chain combines TRBV19 with TRBJ1-5; the D gene is possibly TRBD1 (5 bases). The germline V and J ends were trimmed by 4 bases and 3 bases, with 10 bases remaining between them. Germline V lookup: CDR1 LNHDA, CDR2 SQIVND (reference sequence). The CDR3 consists of 14 residues. The CDR3 is CASSTRQINQPQHF. CDR3 DNA sequence: TGTGCCAGTAGTACCCGACAGATCAATCAGCCCCAGCATTTT.

This clonotype was seen a few times. The chain has TRBV12-3 or TRBV12-4 and TRBJ2-1, with D maybe TRBD2 (5 bases). V was clipped by 3 bases and J by 7 bases, with 10 bases between them. The CDR3 extends over 13 amino acids. CDR3 sequence: CASSFIGGNEQFF. As DNA, the CDR3 is TGTGCCAGCAGTTTCATCGGCGGGAATGAGCAGTTCTTC.

The chain couples TRBV6-6 to TRBJ2-3; 10 positions match TRBD1. The CDR3 is made up of 17 amino acids. The J segment lost 3 bases and the V segment lost 0 bases, leaving 6 bases of the junction unmatched. Germline CDR1 MNHNY, CDR2 SVGAGI (reference sequence). CDR3 sequence: CASSYSTGGRGTDTQYF. In nucleotides, the CDR3 is TGTGCCAGCAGTTACTCGACAGGGGGCCGAGGGACAGATACGCAGTATTTT.

The table lists this clonotype with a few counts. The chain combines TRBV19 with TRBJ2-1, with unresolved D. The V gene lost 8 bases and the J gene lost 10 bases, with 18 bases spanning the gap. This CDR3 comprises 13 residues. Germline CDR1 reads LNHDA; CDR2 reads SQIVND (reference sequence). CDR3 bases: TGTGCCAGTGCTAGAGCCTCCCCCAGGGAGCAGTTCTTC. Translation: CASARASPREQFF.